These T cell receptor beta chains were read from a single sample in a study of blood T cell repertoires in COVID-19. Sequencing used immunoSEQ multiplex PCR; TCRdb keeps in-frame clones, though not all of them. The table has 220,000 or so clones, 80% to 90% seen once; the top ten hold 3% to 3.5%. Sequencing input: PBMCs or T cells enriched from blood (not recorded which). The origin of the receptors is a woman aged 18 to 35 in a cohort exposed to, infected with or recovered from COVID-19 (not recorded which). CDR3s include the opening cysteine and the closing phenylalanine or tryptophan. D genes are given only for firm matches. Part of the rows lack a size; the others show once, few, many or a class for expanded clones.

>TRBJ2-1|TRBV7-2|TRBD2|once
CASSGTSAAWDEQFF
TGTGCCAGCAGCGGTACTAGCGCCGCCTGGGATGAGCAGTTCTTC
>TRBJ2-2|TRBV5-6|NA|NA
CASSLKGDYNTGELFF
TGTGCCAGCAGCTTGAAGGGGGACTACAACACCGGGGAGCTGTTTTTT
>TRBJ2-7|TRBV29-1|TRBD2|NA
CSVEDRAPSGEQYF
TGCAGCGTTGAAGATCGTGCGCCTAGCGGAGAGCAGTACTTC
>TRBJ1-1|TRBV30|NA|NA
CAWSLTGLGGEAFF
TGTGCCTGGAGTCTAACAGGGTTAGGTGGTGAAGCTTTCTTT
>TRBJ2-7|TRBV6-5|TRBD1|once
CASRRTGEKQYF
TGTGCCAGCAGACGGACAGGCGAGAAGCAGTACTTC
>TRBJ1-2|TRBV30|TRBD1|NA
CAWTLGQGGMGSGYTF
TGTGCCTGGACCCTCGGACAGGGCGGTATGGGTTCTGGCTACACCTTC
>TRBJ2-2|TRBV4-2|TRBD2|NA
CASSQETGGAGELFF
TGTGCCAGCAGCCAAGAGACCGGGGGGGCCGGGGAGCTGTTTTTT
>TRBJ2-1|TRBV5-1|TRBD1|NA
CASRDRVEDEQFF
TGCGCCAGCCGGGACAGGGTAGAGGATGAGCAGTTCTTC
>TRBJ2-7|TRBV7-9|TRBD1|NA
CASSYRDRFYEQYF
TGTGCCAGCAGCTACCGGGACAGGTTTTACGAGCAGTACTTC
>TRBJ2-3|TRBV5-1|NA|once
CASSLLTATDTQYF
TGCGCCAGCAGCTTGTTGACTGCTACAGATACGCAGTATTTT
>TRBJ1-2|TRBV20-1|TRBD1|NA
CSASRGRGYTF
TGCAGTGCTAGCAGGGGGCGAGGCTACACCTTC
>TRBJ1-2|TRBV28|NA|NA
CASSAWDGTRGYTF
TGTGCCAGCAGTGCCTGGGACGGGACAAGGGGCTACACCTTC
>TRBJ1-2|TRBV6-1|NA|NA
CASSEETAANYGYTF
TGTGCCAGCAGTGAAGAAACAGCAGCTAACTATGGCTACACCTTC
>TRBJ2-7|TRBV9|NA|NA
CASSAGRGSSYEQYF
TGTGCCAGCAGCGCCGGTCGGGGGAGCTCCTACGAGCAGTACTTC
>TRBJ1-5|TRBV24-1|NA|NA
CATSELGGGPQHF
TGTGCCACCAGTGAACTTGGGGGCGGGCCCCAGCATTTT
>TRBJ1-6|TRBV19|NA|NA
CASSMGGRPYNSPLHF
TGTGCCAGTAGTATGGGAGGACGGCCCTATAATTCACCCCTCCACTTT
>TRBJ1-2|TRBV3-1/TRBV3-2|TRBD1|NA
CASSHQGADYGYTF
TGTGCCAGCAGCCACCAGGGGGCCGACTATGGCTACACCTTC
>TRBJ2-2|TRBV18|TRBD1|NA
CASSPGGNTGELFF
TGTGCCAGCTCCCCAGGGGGCAACACCGGGGAGCTGTTTTTT
>TRBJ1-4|TRBV15|NA|NA
CATSVGAGEKLFF
TGTGCCACCAGTGTGGGCGCCGGAGAAAAACTGTTTTTT
>TRBJ2-7|TRBV2|TRBD1|NA
CASSRDRGPYEQYF
TGTGCCAGTAGCCGGGACAGGGGCCCCTACGAGCAGTACTTC
>TRBJ2-4|TRBV28|NA|NA
CASSMLPGLAKNIQYF
TGTGCCAGCAGTATGCTCCCGGGACTAGCCAAAAACATTCAGTACTTC
>TRBJ2-7|TRBV7-6|NA|NA
CASSLVVSGDEQYF
TGTGCCAGCAGCTTAGTGGTTAGCGGCGACGAGCAGTACTTC
>TRBJ2-1|TRBV7-6|TRBD2|NA
CASRDSGRGYNEQFF
TGTGCCAGCAGGGATAGCGGGAGGGGGTACAATGAGCAGTTCTTC
>TRBJ2-7|TRBV18|TRBD1|NA
CASSEGQGRSYEQYF
TGTGCCAGCTCCGAGGGACAGGGACGATCCTACGAGCAGTACTTC
>TRBJ1-2|TRBV30|NA|NA
CAWMTGGGGYTF
TGTGCCTGGATGACAGGCGGGGGGGGCTACACCTTC
>TRBJ2-7|TRBV7-2|TRBD1|NA
CASSIKQGAAYEQYF
TGTGCCAGCAGCATAAAACAGGGGGCCGCCTACGAGCAGTACTTC
>TRBJ1-1|TRBV18|NA|once
CASSPAGNTEAFF
TGTGCCAGCTCACCTGCGGGGAACACTGAAGCTTTCTTT
>TRBJ1-5|TRBV27|NA|NA
CASSPDSRGNQPQHF
TGTGCCAGCAGTCCCGACAGTCGGGGCAATCAGCCCCAGCATTTT
>TRBJ2-1|TRBV7-9|TRBD1|NA
CASSYRFGTGLGEQFF
TGTGCCAGCAGCTACCGATTTGGGACAGGGCTTGGTGAGCAGTTCTTC
>TRBJ2-1|TRBV9|TRBD2|NA
CASSVVGGANEQFF
TGTGCCAGCAGCGTAGTCGGGGGGGCCAACGAGCAGTTCTTC
>TRBJ2-5|TRBV11-3|TRBD2|once
CASRGGTSGTETQYF
TGTGCCAGCAGAGGCGGGACTAGCGGGACCGAGACCCAGTACTTC